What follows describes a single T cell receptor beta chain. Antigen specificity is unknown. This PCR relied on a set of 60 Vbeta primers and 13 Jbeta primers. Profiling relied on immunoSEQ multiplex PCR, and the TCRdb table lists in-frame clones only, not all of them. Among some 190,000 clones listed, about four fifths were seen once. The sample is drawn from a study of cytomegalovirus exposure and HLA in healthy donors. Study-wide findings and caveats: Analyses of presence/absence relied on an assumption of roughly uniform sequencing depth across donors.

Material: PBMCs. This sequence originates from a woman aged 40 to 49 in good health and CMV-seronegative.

The CDR3 sequence is CASSVAARRANYGYTF. CDR3 nucleotides: TGTGCCAGTAGTGTAGCAGCCAGGCGGGCTAACTATGGCTACACCTTC. The chain combines TRBV19 with TRBJ1-2; D unresolved. The germline gives CDR1 LNHDA, CDR2 SQIVND (reference sequence). V was clipped by 5 bases and J by 0 bases, with 16 bases between them. This CDR3 is 16 amino acids long.